The text below deals with one T cell receptor (beta chain). The target of this receptor is not known. No base qualities exist here, and no much larger clone lies one base off it. The data were obtained in a study of molecular identifiers for immune sequencing clone quantification (dated by TCRdb to the late 2010s). Study-wide context: In a replicate experiment, RNA from 20,000 or 100,000 naive CD8 T cells was split into five aliquots, four of which were sequenced. The study was a methods study using CD8 T cells to benchmark molecular-identifier clustering-based TCR repertoire sequencing (MIDCIRS) and TCR RNA copy counting. The study at large found these results: When barcode sub-clustering was left out, chimeric consensus sequences inflated TCR diversity, with chimeras reaching as high as 47%. In CMV-specific effector cells, clones with more than 20 RNA copies contained over 98% of molecules, whereas in naive cells such clones contained under 1% of molecules. Even against a background of some 920,000 naive CD8 T cells, spiked-in Jurkat TCR RNA amounting to a single cell's worth was reported to be detectable. Modeling gave about three recovered TCR RNA copies per cell versus 7.5 to 10 by digital PCR, implying roughly 29% capture efficiency. Highly expanded clone sizes could be underestimated because identical TCR molecules may share a barcode. The naive libraries included spiked-in Jurkat TCR RNA (approximately 11 copies' worth), and this RNA is not part of the donor repertoire.

The germline V gene (reference sequence) yields DFQATT for CDR1 and SNEGSKA for CDR2. V and J are truncated by 1 base and 4 bases respectively, leaving an intervening sequence of 14 bases. Including cysteine and phenylalanine, the CDR3 has 15 amino acids. CDR3 DNA is the only sequence kept; it has 45 bases, read in frame from the first base. Libraries of naive CD8 T cells were built from approximately 20,000 to 980,000 sorted cells, with 10%, 30% or 50% of the purified RNA used. Naive CD8 T cells were FACS-sorted as CD8+CD4-CCR7+CD45RA+ on a BD FACSAria II into RLT Plus buffer. More than 8 TCR copies' worth of Jurkat RNA were spiked into roughly 19,000-1,000,000 naive CD8 T cell samples to test detection sensitivity. CD8 T cells were enriched with RosetteSep CD8+ T Cell Enrichment Cocktail and Ficoll-Paque, followed by ACK red cell lysis. The method behind the library was PCR. Instrument used: Illumina HiSeq 4000. Bulk TCR libraries were prepared as previously described, using TCR primers listed in Table S5. Purification of total RNA was performed with the Qiagen AllPrep DNA/RNA kit. Before any analysis, reads coming from multiple sequencing runs of the same library were combined into one pool. In the authors' own workflow: Reads were retained only if the reads had an exact TCR constant sequence, and the retained reads were trimmed to 150 nt and grouped according to their 12-nt molecular barcodes. Within each barcode group, reads were sub-clustered at a 15% Levenshtein threshold, and quality-weighted consensus sequences were built per RNA molecule. Non-functional sequences were filtered out, along with any lower-count sequence sitting one edit away from another sequence. Based on fitting two negative binomial distributions, any barcode sub-cluster with under 20% of the maximum read count was discarded. TCRdb reworked the public reads: Q25 trimming with fastp, MiXCR clone assembly, productive beta chains retained. Rows are combined by CDR3 protein, so each entry shows the most common genes and DNA. The V and J calls come from TCRdb's annotation, not from the publication. This sample is represented by approximately 63,000 distinct CDR3 sequences; 15% to 20% of them were singletons. Over 1.1% of the sample goes to the ten largest clones.

The sequence was collected from a human donor in good health. Some libraries in this study had Jurkat cell RNA spiked in. The V and J segments used are TRBV20-1 and TRBJ2-1, with TRBD1 tentatively as D gene (5 bases match). The sequenced material came from naive CD8+ T cells from blood, with Jurkat cell RNA spiked in. The sample's cell subset or site, from its label and the paper: FACS-sorted CD8+CD4-CCR7+CD45RA+ naive T cells. In nucleotide form, the sequence is TGCAGTGCTAGAGGTCTGGGGCTAGTTTACAATGAGCAGTTCTTC. It translates as CSARGLGLVYNEQFF.